Presented here are 9 T cell receptor beta chains from one specimen sequenced in a study of PD-L1 blockade in urothelial cancer. Time point specified: pretreatment peripheral blood. Some clones are missing from TCRdb's copy, which holds only in-frame ones; the method was immunoSEQ multiplex PCR. The sample has tens of thousands of clones; roughly four fifths are singletons. The sequences come from PBMCs, collected around atezolizumab (anti-PD-L1) treatment. The receptors originated from a man in his fifties or sixties with urothelial cancer.

The V gene is TRBV6-1, the J gene TRBJ2-5, with D tentatively TRBD2 (6 bases). The CDR3 loop spans 18 amino acids. The V end was cut by 4 bases, the J end by 4 bases, with 25 bases between. Germline V CDR1 and CDR2: MNHNS, SASEGT. The CDR3 nucleotides are TGTGCCAGCAGTGCCGGCTACAACGCGGCGGGGTACACAGAGACCCAGTACTTC. It codes for CASSAGYNAAGYTETQYF.

By share, this clone counts as medium-sized. This sequence joins TRBV6-5 and TRBJ1-5; 10 positions match TRBD1. The CDR3 length is 15 residues. Germline lookup yields CDR1 MNHEY and CDR2 SVGAGI. The ends lost 6 bases at V and 6 bases at J; junction bases unmatched: 8. CDR3 loop: CASRAGTGVGQPQHF. In DNA, the CDR3 is TGTGCCAGCAGGGCCGGGACAGGGGTTGGTCAGCCCCAGCATTTT.

J is TRBJ2-5 and V is TRBV4-2; 10 nucleotides agree with TRBD2. V shed 0 bases, J shed 2 bases, and the junction held 9 bases outside the gene matches. The CDR3 spans 18 residues. The V gene's germline CDR1 is LGHNA and CDR2 YNFKEQ. DNA for the CDR3: TGTGCCAGCAGCCAAGATATTTCGTCTAGCGGGGGTCAAGAGACCCAGTACTTC. It specifies CASSQDISSSGGQETQYF.

The chain links TRBV7-2 to TRBJ2-3; 9 bases agree with TRBD2. Germline loops: CDR1 SGHTA, CDR2 FQGNSA. V lost 5 bases to trimming and J lost 5 bases; unmatched junction nucleotides: 5. The CDR3 is 14 residues long. This CDR3 reads CASSAGGAIDTQYF. DNA for the CDR3: TGTGCCAGCAGCGCGGGGGGGGCCATAGATACGCAGTATTTT.

This chain joins TRBV5-4 and TRBJ1-6, with 9 bases that match TRBD1. This CDR3 is built from 14 residues. Germline V lookup: CDR1 SGHNT, CDR2 YYREEE (reference sequence). V shed 4 bases, J shed 10 bases, and the junction held 6 bases outside the gene matches. This CDR3 is CASSLDRGGSPLHF. CDR3 nucleotide sequence: TGTGCCAGCAGCCTGGACAGGGGCGGATCACCCCTCCACTTT.

The chain recombines TRBV7-9 with TRBJ2-2; D may be TRBD1 (5 bases). Germline assignment: CDR1 SEHNR and CDR2 FQNEAQ (reference sequence). V lost 5 bases and J lost 6, with 13 bases in between. The CDR3 is made up of 14 amino acids. The CDR3 protein is CASSPGRDAGELFF. CDR3 DNA sequence: TGTGCCAGCAGCCCGGGCAGGGATGCCGGGGAGCTGTTTTTT.

Notes on this clone: This specimen includes other DNA sequences encoding the same CDR3. V gene TRBV5-1 combines with J gene TRBJ2-1, with a possible D match to TRBD2 (6 bases). The CDR3 has 20 amino acids. With 3 bases removed from V and 1 base from J, the gap between germline ends came to 26 bases. Germline V CDR1 and CDR2: SGHRS, YFSETQ. CDR3 nucleotide sequence: TGCGCCAGCAGCTCAGATCCGGGGCTAGCGATCCTCGGGTCCTACAATGAGCAGTTCTTC. Translated, it gives CASSSDPGLAILGSYNEQFF. Based on the CDR3 plus reference TRBV5-1 and TRBJ2-1, the full variable domain is KAGVTQTPRYLIKTRGQQVTLSCSPISGHRSVSWYQQTPGQGLQFLFEYFSETQRNKGNFPGRFSGRQFSNSRSEMNVSTLELGDSALYLCASSSDPGLAILGSYNEQFFGPGTRLTVL.

This clone is medium-sized by share. The J gene is TRBJ1-2, the V gene TRBV6-1; D gene unclear. The length of the CDR3 is 15 residues. V was trimmed by 2 bases and J by 4 bases, leaving 14 bases between them. In germline, CDR1 is MNHNS, CDR2 SASEGT. The CDR3 here is CASSETPRGTYGYTF. For the CDR3, the DNA is TGTGCCAGCAGTGAAACCCCACGGGGAACCTATGGCTACACCTTC.

The chain couples TRBV2 to TRBJ2-3, with 7 nucleotides matching TRBD1. V lost 8 bases, J lost 6 bases, and 5 bases stayed unmatched. CDR3 length: 12 residues. Germline CDR1 reads SNHLY; CDR2 reads FYNNEI. The CDR3 coding sequence is TGTGCCAGCTCCCAAGGGGGCGATACGCAGTATTTT. Translation: CASSQGGDTQYF.